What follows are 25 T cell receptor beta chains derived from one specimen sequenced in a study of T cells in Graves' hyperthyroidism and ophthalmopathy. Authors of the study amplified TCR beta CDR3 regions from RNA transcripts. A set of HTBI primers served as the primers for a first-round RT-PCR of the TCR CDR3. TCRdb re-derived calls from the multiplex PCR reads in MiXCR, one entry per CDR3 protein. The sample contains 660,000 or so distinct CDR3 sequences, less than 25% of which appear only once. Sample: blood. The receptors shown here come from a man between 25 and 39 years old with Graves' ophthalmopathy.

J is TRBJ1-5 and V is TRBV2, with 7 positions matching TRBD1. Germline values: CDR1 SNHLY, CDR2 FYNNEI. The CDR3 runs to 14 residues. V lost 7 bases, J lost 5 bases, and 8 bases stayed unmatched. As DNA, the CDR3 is TGTGCCAGCATCTCACAGGGGACGGATCAGCCCCAGCATTTT. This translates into CASISQGTDQPQHF. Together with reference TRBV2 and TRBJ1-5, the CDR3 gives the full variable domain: EPEVTQTPSHQVTQMGQEVILRCVPISNHLYFYWYRQILGQKVEFLVSFYNNEISEKSEIFDDQFSVERPDGSNFTLKIRSTKLEDSAMYFCASISQGTDQPQHFGDGTRLSIL.

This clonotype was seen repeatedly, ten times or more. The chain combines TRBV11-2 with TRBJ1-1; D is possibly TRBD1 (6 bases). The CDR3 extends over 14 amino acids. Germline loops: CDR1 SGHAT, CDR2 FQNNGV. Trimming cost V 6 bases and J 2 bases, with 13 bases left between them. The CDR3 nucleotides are TGTGCCAGCAGGAGGGGGAGGGAAAACACTGAAGCTTTCTTT. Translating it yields CASRRGRENTEAFF.

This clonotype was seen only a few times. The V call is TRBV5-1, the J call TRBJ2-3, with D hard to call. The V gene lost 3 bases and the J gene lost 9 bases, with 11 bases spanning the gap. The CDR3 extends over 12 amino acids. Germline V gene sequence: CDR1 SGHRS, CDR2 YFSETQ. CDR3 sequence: CASSSPTGTQYF. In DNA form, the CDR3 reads TGCGCCAGCAGCTCCCCTACTGGAACGCAGTATTTT.

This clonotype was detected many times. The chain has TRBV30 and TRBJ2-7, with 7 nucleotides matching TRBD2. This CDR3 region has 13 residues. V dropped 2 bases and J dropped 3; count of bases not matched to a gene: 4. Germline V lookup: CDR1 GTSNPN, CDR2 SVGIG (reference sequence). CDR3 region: CAWSSASGYEQYF. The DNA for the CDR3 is TGTGCCTGGAGTTCGGCTAGCGGCTACGAGCAGTACTTC.

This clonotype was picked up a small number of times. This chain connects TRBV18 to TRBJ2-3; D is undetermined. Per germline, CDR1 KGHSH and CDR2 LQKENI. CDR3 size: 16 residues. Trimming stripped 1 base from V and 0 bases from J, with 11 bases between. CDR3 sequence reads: CASSPLDGSSTDTQYF. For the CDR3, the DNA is TGTGCCAGCTCACCACTAGACGGATCTAGCACAGATACGCAGTATTTT.

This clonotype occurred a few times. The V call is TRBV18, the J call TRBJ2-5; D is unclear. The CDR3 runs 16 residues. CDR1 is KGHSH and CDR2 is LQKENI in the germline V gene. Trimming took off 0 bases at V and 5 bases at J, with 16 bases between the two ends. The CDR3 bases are TGTGCCAGCTCACCACCGGACGTAGGCAGTCGGGAGACCCAGTACTTC. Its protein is CASSPPDVGSRETQYF.

CDR3 region: CASSQDMGLGVEQYF. The CDR3 DNA is TGTGCCAGCAGCCAAGATATGGGATTAGGGGTCGAGCAGTACTTC. The chain recombines TRBV4-2 with TRBJ2-7; a possible D gene is TRBD1 (5 bases). This CDR3 has 15 amino acids. Trimming took 0 bases from V and 6 from J, leaving 15 bases between them. The germline V gene encodes CDR1 LGHNA and CDR2 YNFKEQ.

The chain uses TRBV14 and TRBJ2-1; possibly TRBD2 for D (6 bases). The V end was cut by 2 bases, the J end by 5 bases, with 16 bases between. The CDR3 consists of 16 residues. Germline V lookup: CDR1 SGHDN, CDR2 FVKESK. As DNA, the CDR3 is TGTGCCAGCAGCCAATCGGACTACCGCCCCGACAATGAGCAGTTCTTC. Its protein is CASSQSDYRPDNEQFF.

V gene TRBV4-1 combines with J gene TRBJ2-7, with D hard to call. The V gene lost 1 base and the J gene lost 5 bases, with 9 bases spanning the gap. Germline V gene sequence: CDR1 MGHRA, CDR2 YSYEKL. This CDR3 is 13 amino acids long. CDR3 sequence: CASSQVPPDEQYF. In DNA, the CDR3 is TGCGCCAGCAGCCAAGTCCCCCCAGACGAGCAGTACTTC.

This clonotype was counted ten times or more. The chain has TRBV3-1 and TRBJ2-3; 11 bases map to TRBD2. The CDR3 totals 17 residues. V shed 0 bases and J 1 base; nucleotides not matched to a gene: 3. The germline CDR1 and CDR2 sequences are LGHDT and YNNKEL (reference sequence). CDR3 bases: TGTGCCAGCAGCCAAGACCGGGGACTAGCGGGCACAGATACGCAGTATTTT. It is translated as CASSQDRGLAGTDTQYF.

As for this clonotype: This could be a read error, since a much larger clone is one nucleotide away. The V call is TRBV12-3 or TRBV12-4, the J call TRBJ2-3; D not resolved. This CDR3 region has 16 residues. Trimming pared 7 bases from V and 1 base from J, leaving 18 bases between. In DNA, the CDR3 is TGTGCCAGCACCAAATCTCAGAGTTGGGGCACAGATACGCAGTATTTT. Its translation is CASTKSQSWGTDTQYF.

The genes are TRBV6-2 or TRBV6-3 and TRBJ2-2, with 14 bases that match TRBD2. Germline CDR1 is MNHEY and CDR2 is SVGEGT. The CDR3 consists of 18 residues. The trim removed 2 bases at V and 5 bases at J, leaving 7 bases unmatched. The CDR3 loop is CASSYRLAGGIRTGELFF. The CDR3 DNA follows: TGTGCCAGCAGTTACCGACTAGCGGGAGGGATTCGTACCGGGGAGCTGTTTTTT.

The chain's CDR3 is CASSSGVDGELFF. The CDR3 DNA reads as TGTGCCAGCAGCTCCGGGGTAGACGGGGAGCTGTTTTTT. The chain uses TRBV7-6 and TRBJ2-2, with D perhaps TRBD2 (5 bases). The CDR3 is 13 amino acids. The V gene's germline CDR1 is SGHVS and CDR2 FNYEAQ. Trimming removed 4 bases at V and 7 bases at J, with 10 bases between.

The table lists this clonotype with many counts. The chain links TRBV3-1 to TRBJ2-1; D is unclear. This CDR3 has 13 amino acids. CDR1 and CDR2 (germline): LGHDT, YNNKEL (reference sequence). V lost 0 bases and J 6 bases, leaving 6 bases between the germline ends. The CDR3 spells CASSQDSTNEQFF. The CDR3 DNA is TGTGCCAGCAGCCAAGACTCGACCAATGAGCAGTTCTTC.

In DNA form, the CDR3 reads TGTGCCAGCAGTGAGGAGCATAGCAACACCGGGGAGCTGTTTTTT. It yields the protein CASSEEHSNTGELFF. The chain employs TRBV2 and TRBJ2-2; no clear D. Trimming removed 3 bases at V and 2 bases at J, with 10 bases between. Germline lookup yields CDR1 SNHLY and CDR2 FYNNEI. There are 15 residues in the CDR3.

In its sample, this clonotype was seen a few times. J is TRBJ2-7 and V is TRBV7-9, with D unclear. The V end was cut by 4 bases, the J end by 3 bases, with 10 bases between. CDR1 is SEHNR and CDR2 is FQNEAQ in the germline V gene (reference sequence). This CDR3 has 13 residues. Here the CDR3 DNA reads TGTGCCAGCAGCTCTCTAGGAAACTACGAGCAGTACTTC. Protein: CASSSLGNYEQYF. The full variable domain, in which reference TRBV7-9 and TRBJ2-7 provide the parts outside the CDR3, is DTGVSQNPRHKITKRGQNVTFRCDPISEHNRLYWYRQTLGQGPEFLTYFQNEAQLEKSRLLSDRFSAERPKGSFSTLEIQRTEQGDSAMYLCASSSLGNYEQYFGPGTRLTVT.

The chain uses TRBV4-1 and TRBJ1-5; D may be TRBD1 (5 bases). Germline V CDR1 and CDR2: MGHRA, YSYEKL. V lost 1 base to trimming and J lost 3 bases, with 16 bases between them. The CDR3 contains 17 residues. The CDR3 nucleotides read TGCGCCAGCAGCCAAGTTCACAAAGGGGAAGCCAATCAGCCCCAGCATTTT. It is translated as CASSQVHKGEANQPQHF.

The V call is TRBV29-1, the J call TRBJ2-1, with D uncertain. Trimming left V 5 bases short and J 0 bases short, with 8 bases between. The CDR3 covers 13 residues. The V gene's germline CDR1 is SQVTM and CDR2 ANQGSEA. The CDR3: CSVTSTSYNEQFF. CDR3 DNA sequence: TGCAGCGTTACCTCAACCTCCTACAATGAGCAGTTCTTC.

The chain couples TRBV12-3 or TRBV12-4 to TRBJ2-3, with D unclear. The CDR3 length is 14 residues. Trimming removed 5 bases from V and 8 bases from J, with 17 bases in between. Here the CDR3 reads CASSPKIPAGTQYF. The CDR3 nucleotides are TGTGCCAGCAGTCCCAAGATCCCCGCAGGTACGCAGTATTTT.

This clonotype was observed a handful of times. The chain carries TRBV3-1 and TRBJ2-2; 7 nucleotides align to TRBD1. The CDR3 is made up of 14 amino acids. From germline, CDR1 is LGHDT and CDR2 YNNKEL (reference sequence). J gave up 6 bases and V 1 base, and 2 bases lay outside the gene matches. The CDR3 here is CASSQVDRAGELFF. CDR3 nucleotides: TGTGCCAGCAGCCAAGTTGACAGGGCCGGGGAGCTGTTTTTT.

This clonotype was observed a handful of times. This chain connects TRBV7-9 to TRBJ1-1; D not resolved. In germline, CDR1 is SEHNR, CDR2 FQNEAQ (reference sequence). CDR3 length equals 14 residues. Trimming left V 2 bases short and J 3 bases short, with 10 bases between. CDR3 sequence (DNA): TGTGCCAGCAGCTTACCCCATCAGTACACTGAAGCTTTCTTT. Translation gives CASSLPHQYTEAFF.

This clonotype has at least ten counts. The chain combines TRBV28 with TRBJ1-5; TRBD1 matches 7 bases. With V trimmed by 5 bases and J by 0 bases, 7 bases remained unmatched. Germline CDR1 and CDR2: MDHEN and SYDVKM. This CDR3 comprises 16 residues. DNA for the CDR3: TGTGCCAGCAGTCTCTACAGGGGAAGTAGCAATCAGCCCCAGCATTTT. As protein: CASSLYRGSSNQPQHF.

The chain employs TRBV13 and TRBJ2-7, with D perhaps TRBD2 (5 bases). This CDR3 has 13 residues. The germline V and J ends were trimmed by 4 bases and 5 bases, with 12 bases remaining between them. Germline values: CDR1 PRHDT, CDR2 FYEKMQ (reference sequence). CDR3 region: CASSSGWSDEQYF. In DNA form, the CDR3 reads TGTGCCAGCAGCTCGGGATGGAGCGACGAGCAGTACTTC.

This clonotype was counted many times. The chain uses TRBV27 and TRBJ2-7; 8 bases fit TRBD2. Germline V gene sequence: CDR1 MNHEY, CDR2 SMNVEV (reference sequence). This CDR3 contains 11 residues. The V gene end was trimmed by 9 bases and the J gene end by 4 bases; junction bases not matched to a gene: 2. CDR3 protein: CARTSAYEQYF. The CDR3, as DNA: TGTGCCAGGACTAGCGCGTACGAGCAGTACTTC.

CDR3 DNA: TGTGCCAGCTCACGGGACACCGGGGCCGGGGAGCTGTTTTTT. Its translation is CASSRDTGAGELFF. The chain employs TRBV18 and TRBJ2-2, with TRBD1 as a possible D gene (6 bases). Trimming took 4 bases from V and 6 from J, leaving 12 bases between them. This CDR3 spans 14 amino acids. CDR1 and CDR2 (germline): KGHSH, LQKENI.